This T cell receptor beta chain was obtained from a study of cytomegalovirus exposure and HLA in healthy donors. The PCR made use of 60 Vbeta and 13 Jbeta primers. TCRdb's copy holds only in-frame clones and misses some; the assay was immunoSEQ multiplex PCR. The sample has over 150,000 clones; approximately 85% are singletons. Study outcomes and limitations: Associated with cytomegalovirus, according to the listing, were approximately 160 TCR beta chains.

This CDR3 has 13 amino acids. V lost 0 bases and J 4 bases, leaving 4 bases between the germline ends. Germline lookup yields CDR1 SGHRS and CDR2 YFSETQ. As regards this clone: Its antigen is unidentified. Other DNA sequences of this sample code for an identical CDR3.

Input material: PBMCs. This chain uses TRBV5-1 with TRBJ2-2; D not resolved. This clonotype was obtained from a girl aged 2-15 years in good health and CMV-seropositive. The CDR3 reads CASSLDRTGELFF. The CDR3 region has the DNA TGCGCCAGCAGCTTGGATCGCACCGGGGAGCTGTTTTTT.